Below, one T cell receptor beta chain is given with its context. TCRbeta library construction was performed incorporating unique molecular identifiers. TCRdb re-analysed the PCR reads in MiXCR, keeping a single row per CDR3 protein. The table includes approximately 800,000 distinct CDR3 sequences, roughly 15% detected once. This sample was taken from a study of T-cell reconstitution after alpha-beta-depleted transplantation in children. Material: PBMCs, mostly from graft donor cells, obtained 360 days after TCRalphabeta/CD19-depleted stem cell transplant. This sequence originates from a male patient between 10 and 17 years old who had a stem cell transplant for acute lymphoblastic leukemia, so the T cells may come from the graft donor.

This chain's CDR3 is CASSLGTRQPQHF. DNA of the CDR3: TGTGCCAGCAGTTTAGGCACGAGGCAGCCCCAGCATTTT. This chain joins TRBV27 and TRBJ1-5; D is undetermined. Germline values: CDR1 MNHEY, CDR2 SMNVEV (reference sequence). The ends were cut back, 2 bases at V and 7 bases at J, with 9 bases in the middle. This CDR3 spans 13 amino acids.